This TCR beta chain is drawn from a study of T cell responses to AZD1222 COVID-19 vaccine. For the study at large: Second-dose intervals of approximately 4 or approximately 12 weeks were pooled. Study-level results: No day 14 peak samples; only post-peak repertoires were characterized. Clonal diversity was possibly underestimated; the donors were predominantly white British and more often female. Only six individuals given AZD1222 were seropositive at baseline.

The protocol was immunoSEQ multiplex PCR, while the TCRdb copy is restricted to in-frame clones and leaves out a portion. The sample shows approximately 57,000 clones, about 86% of them seen only once. Germline CDR1 is SGHTA and CDR2 is FQGNSA. The CDR3 spans 19 residues. V shed 3 bases, J shed 1 base, and the junction held 16 bases outside the gene matches. Regarding this clone: Its antigen is currently unknown.

This sample comprised peripheral blood, obtained on day 0 of AZD1222 vaccination. This TCR derives from an adult in good health. The rearrangement joins TRBV7-2 to TRBJ2-3, with 7 nucleotides matching TRBD2. In nucleotides, the CDR3 is TGTGCCAGCAGCTTTCCTCTTGGGCCCGGGGGGTCACGCACAGATACGCAGTATTTT. Amino acid sequence: CASSFPLGPGGSRTDTQYF.